The present T cell receptor beta chain was sequenced within a study of CD4 T cells in relation to SARS-CoV-2 and coronaviruses. Study-wide findings and caveats: Crossreactive clones expanded significantly less to SARS-CoV-2 than monoreactive clones.

As for this clone: No antigen is known for it.

Germline V gene data show CDR1 as MDHEN and CDR2 as SYDVKM. The CDR3 contains 15 residues. With 8 bases clipped from V and 6 bases from J, the junction kept 10 bases outside the gene matches. Naive and memory CD4+ T cells were cultured with CEF, then survey-sequenced. Sequenced by immunoSEQ multiplex PCR; TCRdb stores in-frame clones only, minus some. The table records approximately 41,000 clones, 60% to 85% of them present only once. The receptor's source is an adult with COVID-19. The V gene is TRBV28, the J gene TRBJ2-7; TRBD2 agrees at 13 bases. Specimen: memory CD4+ T cells from PBMCs, cultured in vitro. The CDR3 DNA sequence: TGTGCCAGCGCCCGAGGACTAGCGGGAGTCTCCGAGCAGTACTTC. It specifies CASARGLAGVSEQYF.